These 8 T cell receptor beta chains originate from one sample sequenced in a study of blood T cell repertoires in COVID-19. Some clones are missing from TCRdb's copy, which holds only in-frame ones; the method was immunoSEQ multiplex PCR. This table holds tens of thousands of clones, 79% found once. Sample: peripheral blood. These receptors were obtained from a man between 60 and 70 years old with active or convalescent COVID-19.

This clone was found once. The CDR3 loop reads CASSEGATGRGSEAFF. Written as DNA, the CDR3 is TGTGCCAGCAGTGAAGGGGCAACAGGGCGAGGATCTGAAGCTTTCTTT. This chain uses TRBV6-4 with TRBJ1-1; D might be TRBD1 (6 bases). Trimming took off 3 bases at V and 6 bases at J, with 20 bases between the two ends. This CDR3 has 16 amino acids. The V gene's germline CDR1 is MRHNA and CDR2 SNTAGT.

In this sample, this clone turned up once. The chain is built from TRBV19 and TRBJ2-4, with 7 bases identical to TRBD1. The CDR3 covers 15 residues. Germline-derived CDR1 and CDR2 are LNHDA and SQIVND (reference sequence). Trimming cost V 6 bases and J 3 bases; bases outside gene matches: 8. DNA of the CDR3: TGTGCCAGTAGCGAGACAGGGCTCGGCAAAAACATTCAGTACTTC. This gives the protein CASSETGLGKNIQYF.

V and J are TRBV28 and TRBJ2-2, with 7 bases fitting TRBD2. The CDR3 is 16 amino acids. Germline V gene data show CDR1 as MDHEN and CDR2 as SYDVKM. Trimming removed 5 bases from V and 3 bases from J; junction bases left unmatched: 9. The CDR3: CASSPRKAGYTGELFF. In DNA form, the CDR3 reads TGTGCCAGCAGTCCCCGTAAAGCGGGGTACACCGGGGAGCTGTTTTTT.

The chain couples TRBV5-1 to TRBJ2-7; 7 bases are shared with TRBD1. The junction had 10 bases not matched to a gene; V was cut back by 4 bases and J by 0 bases. From germline, CDR1 is SGHRS and CDR2 YFSETQ. The CDR3 extends over 16 amino acids. The CDR3: CASSREGAANSYEQYF. In DNA, the CDR3 is TGCGCCAGCAGCAGAGAGGGGGCGGCAAACTCCTACGAGCAGTACTTC.

The gene calls are TRBV30 and TRBJ1-1, with TRBD1 as a possible D gene (5 bases). V lost 8 bases and J lost 3, with 19 bases in between. CDR1 GTSNPN and CDR2 SVGIG come from the germline V gene (reference sequence). The CDR3 loop spans 14 amino acids. CDR3 sequence: CAGRRDGYDTEAFF. The CDR3 region has the DNA TGTGCCGGCCGGAGGGACGGCTACGACACTGAAGCTTTCTTT.

The chain links TRBV6-1 to TRBJ2-3; D unclear. Trimming took off 4 bases at V and 1 base at J, with 15 bases between the two ends. Germline V gives CDR1 MNHNS, CDR2 SASEGT. This CDR3 is 16 amino acids long. The CDR3 spells CASSVRMGSGTDTQYF. In nucleotides, the CDR3 is TGTGCCAGCAGTGTCCGAATGGGCAGTGGCACAGATACGCAGTATTTT.

The chain links TRBV11-2 to TRBJ2-2; D uncertain. The V gene lost 0 bases and the J gene lost 6 bases, with 8 bases spanning the gap. CDR3 length: 14 amino acids. The germline CDR1 and CDR2 sequences are SGHAT and FQNNGV. This CDR3 reads CASSLDSNSGELFF. The CDR3 DNA sequence: TGTGCCAGCAGCTTAGATAGCAATTCCGGGGAGCTGTTTTTT.

The V gene is TRBV7-8, the J gene TRBJ2-7; D may be TRBD2 (6 bases). The CDR3 is 15 amino acids. Germline V gene sequence: CDR1 SGHVS, CDR2 FQNEAQ. The germline V and J ends were trimmed by 4 bases and 6 bases, with 19 bases remaining between them. CDR3 loop: CASSYRDLPSSEQYF. Here the CDR3 DNA reads TGTGCCAGCAGCTACCGGGACTTACCAAGTTCCGAGCAGTACTTC.